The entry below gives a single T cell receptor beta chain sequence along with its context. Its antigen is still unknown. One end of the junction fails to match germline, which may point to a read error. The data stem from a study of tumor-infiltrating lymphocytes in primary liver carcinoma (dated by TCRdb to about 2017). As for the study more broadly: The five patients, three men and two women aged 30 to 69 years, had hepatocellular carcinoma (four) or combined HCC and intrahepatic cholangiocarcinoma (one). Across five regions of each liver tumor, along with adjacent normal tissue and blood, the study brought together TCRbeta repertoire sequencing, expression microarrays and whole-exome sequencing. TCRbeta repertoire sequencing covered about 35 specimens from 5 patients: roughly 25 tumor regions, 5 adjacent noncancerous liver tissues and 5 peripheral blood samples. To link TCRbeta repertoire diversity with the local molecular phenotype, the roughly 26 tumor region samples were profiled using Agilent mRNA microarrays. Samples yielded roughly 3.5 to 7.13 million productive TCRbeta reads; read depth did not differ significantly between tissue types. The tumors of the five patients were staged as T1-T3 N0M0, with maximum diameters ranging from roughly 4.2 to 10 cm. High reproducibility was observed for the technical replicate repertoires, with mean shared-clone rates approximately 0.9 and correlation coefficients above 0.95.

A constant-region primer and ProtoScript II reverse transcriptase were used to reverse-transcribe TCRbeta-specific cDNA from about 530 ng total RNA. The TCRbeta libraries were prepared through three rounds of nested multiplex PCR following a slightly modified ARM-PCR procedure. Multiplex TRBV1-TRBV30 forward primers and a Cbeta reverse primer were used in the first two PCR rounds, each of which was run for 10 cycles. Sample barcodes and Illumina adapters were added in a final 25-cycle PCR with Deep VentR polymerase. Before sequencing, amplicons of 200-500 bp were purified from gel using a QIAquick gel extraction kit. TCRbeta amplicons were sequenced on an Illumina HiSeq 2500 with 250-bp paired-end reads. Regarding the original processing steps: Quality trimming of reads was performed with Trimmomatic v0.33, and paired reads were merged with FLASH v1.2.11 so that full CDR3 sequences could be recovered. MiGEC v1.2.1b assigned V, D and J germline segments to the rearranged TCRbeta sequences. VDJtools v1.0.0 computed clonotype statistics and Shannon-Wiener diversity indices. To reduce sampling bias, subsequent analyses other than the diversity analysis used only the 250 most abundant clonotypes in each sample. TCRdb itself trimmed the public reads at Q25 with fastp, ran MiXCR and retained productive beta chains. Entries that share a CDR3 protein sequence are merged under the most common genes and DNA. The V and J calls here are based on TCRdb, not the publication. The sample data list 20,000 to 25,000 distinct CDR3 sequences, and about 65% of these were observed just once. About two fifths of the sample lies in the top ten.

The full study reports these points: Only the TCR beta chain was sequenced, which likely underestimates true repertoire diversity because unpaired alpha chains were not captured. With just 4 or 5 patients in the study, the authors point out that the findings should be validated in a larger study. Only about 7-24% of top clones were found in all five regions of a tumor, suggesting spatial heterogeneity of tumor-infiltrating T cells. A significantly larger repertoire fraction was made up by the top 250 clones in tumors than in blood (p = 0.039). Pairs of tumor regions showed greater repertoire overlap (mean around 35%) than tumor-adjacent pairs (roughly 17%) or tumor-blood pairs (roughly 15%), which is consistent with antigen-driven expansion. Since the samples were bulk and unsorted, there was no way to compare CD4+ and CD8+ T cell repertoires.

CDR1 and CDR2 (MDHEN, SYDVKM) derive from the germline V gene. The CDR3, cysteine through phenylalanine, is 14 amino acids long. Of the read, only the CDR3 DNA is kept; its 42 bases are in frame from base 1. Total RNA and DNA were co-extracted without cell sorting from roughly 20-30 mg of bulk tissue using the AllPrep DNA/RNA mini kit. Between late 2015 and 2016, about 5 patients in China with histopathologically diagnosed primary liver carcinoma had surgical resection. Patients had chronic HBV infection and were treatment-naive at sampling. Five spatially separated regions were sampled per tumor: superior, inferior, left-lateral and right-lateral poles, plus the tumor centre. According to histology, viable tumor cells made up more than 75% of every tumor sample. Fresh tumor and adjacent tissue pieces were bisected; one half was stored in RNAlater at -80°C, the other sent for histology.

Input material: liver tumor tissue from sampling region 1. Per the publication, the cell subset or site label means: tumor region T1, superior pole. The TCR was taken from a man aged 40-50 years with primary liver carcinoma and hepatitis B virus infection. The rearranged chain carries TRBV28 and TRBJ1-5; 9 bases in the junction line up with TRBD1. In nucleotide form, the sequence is TGTGTCAGCAGTACCGGGACAGGGAATCACCCCCAGCATTTT. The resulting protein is CVSSTGTGNHPQHF.